This passage covers 20 T cell receptor beta chains from one sample sequenced in a study of radiation and T cells in renal cell carcinoma. Stated time point: blood 2 weeks post-SBRT. Treatment specified: 15 Gy SBRT to primary tumor, nephrectomy 4 weeks later. Assay: immunoSEQ multiplex PCR; the TCRdb copy retains only in-frame clones and omits some. The profile shows some 120,000 clones, around 85% of them singletons. This specimen was blood, taken from a patient whose treatment included radiotherapy and nephrectomy. The receptors here all came from a man aged 50-59 years with renal cell carcinoma.

The rearrangement links TRBV4-1 to TRBJ2-2; a possible D gene is TRBD1 (5 bases). This CDR3 region has 18 residues. CDR1 MGHRA and CDR2 YSYEKL come from the germline V gene. With 3 bases removed from V and 6 bases from J, the gap between germline ends came to 23 bases. CDR3 amino acids: CASSHRTSQVFGAGELFF. CDR3 in DNA: TGCGCCAGCAGCCACCGCACGTCACAGGTATTTGGTGCCGGGGAGCTGTTTTTT.

The chain recombines TRBV5-1 with TRBJ2-7, with 8 bases matching TRBD2. The CDR3 sequence is 14 residues long. Trimming took 7 bases from V and 2 from J; bases not matched to a gene: 8. Germline V lookup: CDR1 SGHRS, CDR2 YFSETQ. The CDR3 DNA sequence: TGCGCCAGCCATACGGGGGGGCAGACCTACGAGCAGTACTTC. Translation: CASHTGGQTYEQYF.

V is TRBV28 and J is TRBJ2-5; D might be TRBD2 (6 bases). V lost 2 bases and J 4 bases, leaving 11 bases between the germline ends. CDR1 is MDHEN, CDR2 SYDVKM, per germline. The CDR3 totals 14 residues. The CDR3, as DNA: TGTGCCAGCAGTTTAGCGGGATTCGGAGAGACCCAGTACTTC. This sequence encodes CASSLAGFGETQYF.

The chain uses TRBV5-6 and TRBJ2-3; D gene ambiguous. Trimming took off 4 bases at V and 1 base at J, with 1 base between the two ends. The CDR3 extends over 11 amino acids. The germline gives CDR1 SGHDT, CDR2 YYEEEE. The DNA for the CDR3 is TGTGCCAGCAGCCGCACAGATACGCAGTATTTT. This gives the protein CASSRTDTQYF.

J is TRBJ1-1 and V is TRBV9; 10 bases line up with TRBD1. With 3 bases clipped from V and 0 bases from J, the junction kept 2 bases outside the gene matches. Germline assignment: CDR1 SGDLS and CDR2 YYNGEE. The CDR3 runs 15 residues. The CDR3, as DNA: TGTGCCAGCAGCGGAGACAGGGGGCTGAACACTGAAGCTTTCTTT. Protein sequence: CASSGDRGLNTEAFF.

The V call is TRBV5-1, the J call TRBJ2-3; 14 nucleotides align to TRBD2. With 4 bases clipped from V and 4 bases from J, the junction kept 8 bases outside the gene matches. This CDR3 has 17 residues. Germline V gene lookup returns CDR1 SGHRS and CDR2 YFSETQ. The DNA of the CDR3 is TGCGCCAGCAGCCTCGGGACTAGCGGGAGTGTAGCAGATACGCAGTATTTT. Encoded protein: CASSLGTSGSVADTQYF. Supplemented by reference TRBV5-1 and TRBJ2-3, the full variable domain reads KAGVTQTPRYLIKTRGQQVTLSCSPISGHRSVSWYQQTPGQGLQFLFEYFSETQRNKGNFPGRFSGRQFSNSRSEMNVSTLELGDSALYLCASSLGTSGSVADTQYFGPGTRLTVL.

V gene TRBV9 combines with J gene TRBJ1-2, with 8 positions matching TRBD1. The CDR3 totals 15 residues. V gave up 0 bases and J gave up 7 bases; unmatched junction bases: 8. In germline, CDR1 is SGDLS, CDR2 YYNGEE. The DNA of the CDR3 is TGTGCCAGCAGCGTAGCGTGGACAGGGCAGAGTGGCTACACCTTC. It encodes CASSVAWTGQSGYTF.

The chain is built from TRBV4-2 and TRBJ2-7; 9 positions match TRBD2. Germline V gives CDR1 LGHNA, CDR2 YNFKEQ. The length of the CDR3 is 17 residues. The trim removed 0 bases at V and 2 bases at J, leaving 8 bases unmatched. The CDR3 region has the DNA TGTGCCAGCAGCCAAGATGGTGCGGGAGGGTTCCCCTACGAGCAGTACTTC. Its translation is CASSQDGAGGFPYEQYF.

The rearrangement joins TRBV5-6 to TRBJ2-7; TRBD1 is a possible D gene (6 bases). V dropped 0 bases and J dropped 7 bases, with 17 bases sitting between them. This CDR3 region has 15 residues. Germline CDR1 SGHDT, CDR2 YYEEEE. In nucleotides, the CDR3 is TGTGCCAGCAGCTTGGACAGGGTGGGGCAGGGGGAGCAGTACTTC. Translation gives CASSLDRVGQGEQYF.

The genes are TRBV7-2 and TRBJ2-1; 12 bases match TRBD2. There are 15 residues in the CDR3. Germline trimming cut 4 bases from V and 4 bases from J; bases unmatched to any gene: 2. Germline-derived CDR1 and CDR2 are SGHTA and FQGNSA. CDR3 sequence reads: CASSSGLAGYNEQFF. CDR3 DNA sequence: TGTGCCAGCAGCTCCGGACTAGCGGGGTACAATGAGCAGTTCTTC.

The chain employs TRBV9 and TRBJ1-3; D gene ambiguous. With 4 bases removed from V and 4 bases from J, the gap between germline ends came to 9 bases. Germline V gene data show CDR1 as SGDLS and CDR2 as YYNGEE. The length of the CDR3 is 13 residues. CDR3 in amino acids: CASSIYGGNTIYF. The DNA for the CDR3 is TGTGCCAGCAGCATATATGGAGGAAACACCATATATTTT. The complete variable domain, with remaining parts taken from reference TRBV9 and TRBJ1-3, reads DSGVTQTPKHLITATGQRVTLRCSPRSGDLSVYWYQQSLDQGLQFLIQYYNGEERAKGNILERFSAQQFPDLHSELNLSSLELGDSALYFCASSIYGGNTIYFGEGSWLTVV.

The chain is built from TRBV4-1 and TRBJ1-4; D might be TRBD1 (5 bases). The length of the CDR3 is 16 residues. The germline CDR1 and CDR2 sequences are MGHRA and YSYEKL. The V end lost 0 bases, the J end lost 3 bases, and 11 bases lay between the germline ends. DNA for the CDR3: TGCGCCAGCAGCCAAGATACAGGCATAGCTAATGAAAAACTGTTTTTT. It specifies CASSQDTGIANEKLFF.

CDR3 in DNA: TGTGCCAGCAGCCCCCGGACAGGAACTAACTATGGCTACACCTTC. This codes for CASSPRTGTNYGYTF. This chain links TRBV9 with TRBJ1-2, with TRBD1 identical over 7 bases. The germline gives CDR1 SGDLS, CDR2 YYNGEE. V trimming: 4 bases; J trimming: 0 bases; junction bases outside the gene matches: 6. There are 15 residues in the CDR3.

V and J are TRBV13 and TRBJ2-3; 11 positions agree with TRBD2. Germline assignment: CDR1 PRHDT and CDR2 FYEKMQ (reference sequence). The CDR3 spans 16 residues. Trimming took 5 bases from V and 2 from J; bases not matched to a gene: 6. CDR3 amino acids: CASSLSGGGFTDTQYF. The CDR3 DNA is TGTGCCAGCAGCCTTAGCGGGGGGGGATTCACAGATACGCAGTATTTT.

This clone was seen many times. V usage is TRBV2 and J usage is TRBJ1-4; no clear D gene. The CDR3 is 16 residues long. V was shortened by 4 bases and J by 8 bases, with 20 bases between the two germline ends. CDR1 and CDR2 (germline): SNHLY, FYNNEI. CDR3 in amino acids: CASSGHYRGLDEKLFF. CDR3 nucleotides: TGTGCCAGCAGTGGACACTACCGAGGACTGGACGAAAAACTGTTTTTT.

J is TRBJ2-3 and V is TRBV10-3; 11 bases are a match to TRBD2. This CDR3 spans 13 amino acids. J lost 4 bases, V lost 10 bases, and 4 bases had no gene match. CDR1 is ENHRY, CDR2 SYGVKD, per germline. Here the CDR3 reads CATLLAGADTQYF. CDR3 sequence (DNA): TGTGCCACCCTACTAGCGGGAGCAGATACGCAGTATTTT.

The V gene is TRBV25-1, the J gene TRBJ2-7; 12 bases fit TRBD1. V dropped 8 bases and J dropped 5; count of bases not matched to a gene: 7. The CDR3 runs 14 residues. Germline-derived CDR1 and CDR2 are MGHDK and SYGVNS. The DNA for the CDR3 is TGTGCCAGCGGGACGGGACAGGGGGCTAACGAGCAGTACTTC. Translation: CASGTGQGANEQYF.

V and J are TRBV6-6 and TRBJ2-5; TRBD2 agrees at 12 bases. Germline V lookup: CDR1 MNHNY, CDR2 SVGAGI (reference sequence). The ends lost 8 bases at V and 4 bases at J; junction bases unmatched: 5. The CDR3 spans 14 residues. The CDR3: CASGSSGRGETQYF. The CDR3 DNA reads as TGTGCCAGCGGATCTAGCGGGAGGGGAGAGACCCAGTACTTC.

The chain couples TRBV27 to TRBJ2-2, with 9 bases that match TRBD1. Per germline, CDR1 MNHEY and CDR2 SMNVEV (reference sequence). The CDR3 runs 15 residues. V shed 1 base, J shed 6 bases, and the junction held 3 bases outside the gene matches. CDR3 region: CASSLWGQGSGELFF. The CDR3 DNA reads TGTGCCAGCAGTTTATGGGGACAGGGCTCCGGGGAGCTGTTTTTT.

This sequence joins TRBV4-2 and TRBJ1-4; D gene ambiguous. Germline values: CDR1 LGHNA, CDR2 YNFKEQ. This CDR3 is 15 amino acids long. The germline V and J ends were trimmed by 1 base and 0 bases, with 6 bases remaining between them. The CDR3 nucleotides are TGTGCCAGCAGCCAAGTAGTCGCAACTAATGAAAAACTGTTTTTT. Protein: CASSQVVATNEKLFF.